The sequence of this TCR beta chain was determined in a study of brain T cells in children with intractable seizures. The CDR3 is 16 residues long. The germline V gene encodes CDR1 KGHDR and CDR2 SFDVKD. The V gene end was trimmed by 7 bases and the J gene end by 6 bases; junction bases not matched to a gene: 11. Findings of the study overall: HCMV serostatus was not known, and viral specificity came from CDR3 similarity only. Absence of clones before surgery may stem from lower sequencing depth.

The data were produced by immunoSEQ multiplex PCR, yet TCRdb's version contains in-frame clones alone and is incomplete. Among 70,000 to 90,000 clones listed, about 93% were seen once. The sequenced cases were selected for having the highest brain T cell transcript signatures. At least one anti-epileptic drug was given before surgery. As concerns this clone: The antigen remains unidentified.

This rearrangement joins TRBV24-1 to TRBJ2-1; 10 nucleotides line up with TRBD1. This sample comprised peripheral blood, obtained at surgery. The receptor's source is a boy under two years old with tuberous sclerosis and intractable seizures. CDR3 in amino acids: CATRNRDRGMGNEQFF. CDR3 nucleotides: TGTGCCACCAGGAACCGGGACAGGGGTATGGGCAATGAGCAGTTCTTC.